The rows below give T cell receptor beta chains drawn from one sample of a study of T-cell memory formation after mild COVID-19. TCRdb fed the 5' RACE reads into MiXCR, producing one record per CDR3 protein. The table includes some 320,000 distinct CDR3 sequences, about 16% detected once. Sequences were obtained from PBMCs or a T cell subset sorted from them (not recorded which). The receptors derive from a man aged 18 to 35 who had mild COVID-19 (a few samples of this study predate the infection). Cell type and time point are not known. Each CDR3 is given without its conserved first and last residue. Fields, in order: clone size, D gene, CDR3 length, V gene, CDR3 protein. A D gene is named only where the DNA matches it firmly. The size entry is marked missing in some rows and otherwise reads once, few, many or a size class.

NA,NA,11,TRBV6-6,ASSYWGAHEQY
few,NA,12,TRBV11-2,ASSPTRGTYEQY
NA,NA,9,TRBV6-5,ASSYVGLAF
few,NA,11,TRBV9,ASSVAWSDTQY
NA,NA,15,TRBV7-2,ASSLRFPWTPRGTQY
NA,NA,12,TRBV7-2,ASVPGSMNTEAF
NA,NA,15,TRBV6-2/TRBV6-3,ASSYPLLRQADQPQH
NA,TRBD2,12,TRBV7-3,ASSLLAGDREQY
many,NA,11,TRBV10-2,ASRPGNQNIQY
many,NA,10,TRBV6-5,ASSPSYNEQF
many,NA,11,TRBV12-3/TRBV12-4,ASSLTRTGELF
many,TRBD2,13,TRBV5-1,ASSLWTSGQETQY
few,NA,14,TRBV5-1,ASSLAGGGVYNEQF
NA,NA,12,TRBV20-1,SAIYGTRGGEQF
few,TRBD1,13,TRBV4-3,ASSQEARGHETQY
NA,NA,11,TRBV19,ASSMSRVYEQY
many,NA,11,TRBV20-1,SARRGGNTEAF
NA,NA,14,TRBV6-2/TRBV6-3,ASRTTKDRENYGYT
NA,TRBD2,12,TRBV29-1,SVVKQGQRGTQY
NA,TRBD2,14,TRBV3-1,ASSQAKRGGRDEQF
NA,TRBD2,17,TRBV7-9,ASSFGLAGVPVSYNEQF
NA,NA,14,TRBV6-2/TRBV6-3,ASLPFDSPGYYGYT
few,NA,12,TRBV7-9,ASSFSVRADEQF
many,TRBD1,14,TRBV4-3,ASSYYPGTGRDEQF
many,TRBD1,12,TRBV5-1,ASSPGDRPMPQH
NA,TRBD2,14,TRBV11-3,ASSLLGGTNTGELF
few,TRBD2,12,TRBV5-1,ASSFSGGVDTQY
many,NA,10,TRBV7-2,ASSRPGETQY
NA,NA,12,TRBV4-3,ASSQGAGYTEAF
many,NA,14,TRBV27,ASSSLTRGSYNEQF
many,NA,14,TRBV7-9,ASSFGLGGSYNEQF
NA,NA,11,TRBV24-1,ATSDSQLDTQY
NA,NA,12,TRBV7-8,ASSLEGRAHGYT
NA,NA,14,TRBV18,ASSPPSGREKGEQY
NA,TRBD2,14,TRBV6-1,ASSEGSSGYTGELF
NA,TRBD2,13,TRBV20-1,SARVGGGAGGELF
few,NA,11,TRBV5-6,ASSLPRGTEAF
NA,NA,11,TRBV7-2,ASSRNGFGEAF
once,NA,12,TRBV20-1,SANRGGPSYEQY
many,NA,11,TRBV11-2,ASSSGSPDTQY
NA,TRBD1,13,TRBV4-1,ASSATGAGANVLT
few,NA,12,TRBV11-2,ASSLDREDTEAF
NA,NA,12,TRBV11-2,ASSHLPGDYGYT
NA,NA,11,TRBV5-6,ASSTLASDTQY
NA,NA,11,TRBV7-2,ASSFTANTEAF
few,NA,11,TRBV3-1,ASSQADGNTIY
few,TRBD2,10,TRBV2,ASGLEVSEQY
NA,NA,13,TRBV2,ASSDDSYSYNEQF